This passage covers 5 T cell receptor beta chains from one sample sequenced in a study of CD8 T cells in ankylosing spondylitis. MiXCR was run by TCRdb on the 5' RACE reads, yielding one entry per CDR3 protein. This sample has 250,000 or so distinct CDR3 sequences; 20% to 30% occur once, and the top ten carry roughly 0.67%. The sequenced material came from blood, either unsorted or a sorted T cell fraction (not recorded which). The source is a male donor with ankylosing spondylitis or in good health (not recorded which).

This clonotype came up a few times. The rearrangement uses TRBV29-1 and TRBJ2-5; unclear D gene. The germline gives CDR1 SQVTM, CDR2 ANQGSEA. This CDR3 contains 15 residues. Trimming left V 8 bases short and J 4 bases short, with 23 bases between. For the CDR3, the DNA is TGCAGCACCAGCTCCGGACGGGCCTTAGGAGAGACCCAGTACTTC. This sequence encodes CSTSSGRALGETQYF.

In its sample, this clonotype was seen a few times. The CDR3: CATSPLYSYEQFF. DNA of the CDR3: TGTGCCACCAGCCCATTGTATAGCTATGAGCAGTTCTTC. The chain recombines TRBV15 with TRBJ2-1; no definite D call. V was trimmed by 5 bases and J by 8 bases, leaving 13 bases between them. CDR3 length: 13 residues. CDR1 and CDR2 from the germline V gene are LNHNV and YYDKDF (reference sequence).

The chain joins TRBV29-1 to TRBJ1-1; tentative D call: TRBD1 (5 bases). Germline V gene lookup returns CDR1 SQVTM and CDR2 ANQGSEA. V was cut by 4 bases and J by 10 bases, with 25 bases left in between. This CDR3 comprises 15 residues. CDR3 in DNA: TGCAGCGTTGTTCAACTAAGGGGTTCGGCTGGGGGAGCTTTCTTT. Its protein product is CSVVQLRGSAGGAFF. Full variable domain (rest looked up from reference TRBV29-1 and TRBJ1-1): SAVISQKPSRDICQRGTSLTIQCQVDSQVTMMFWYRQQPGQSLTLIATANQGSEATYESGFVIDKFPISRPNLTFSTLTVSNMSPEDSSIYLCSVVQLRGSAGGAFFGQGTRLTVV.

This chain uses TRBV12-3 or TRBV12-4 with TRBJ1-3; D may be TRBD1 (5 bases). The CDR3 runs 14 residues. The V and J ends lost 4 bases and 4 bases respectively, with 11 bases between them. The DNA for the CDR3 is TGTGCCAGCAGTTCCTGGGACTCCGGAAACACCATATATTTT. It yields the protein CASSSWDSGNTIYF.

This clonotype was counted many times. This CDR3 fails to terminate in the conserved phenylalanine or tryptophan, so it likely reflects a read error. No DNA is shown, since the ends of the CDR3 on it are uncertain; the CDR3 is the one TCRdb lists. The CDR3 sequence: CASTGTGYS. The chain links TRBV6-4 to TRBJ2-7; the DNA was not used to check the table's D call, TRBD1. The CDR3 length equals 9 residues, ends included. Germline-derived CDR1 and CDR2 are MRHNA and SNTAGT.